These 4 T cell receptor beta chains came from one sample sequenced in a study of T-cell reconstitution after alpha-beta-depleted transplantation in children. A library of TCRbeta sequences, prepared with unique molecular identifiers, was generated. One entry per CDR3 protein results from TCRdb running MiXCR on the PCR reads. The sample holds a few hundred thousand distinct CDR3 sequences, around 10% seen once. Sample: PBMCs from the stem cell graft donor, taken from the stem cell graft. These receptors all stem from a human donor who donated a stem cell graft to a child with acute lymphoblastic leukemia.

This clonotype turned up a few times. The chain has TRBV7-9 and TRBJ2-3; possible D gene TRBD2, 5 bases. Germline V lookup: CDR1 SEHNR, CDR2 FQNEAQ (reference sequence). The CDR3 contains 17 residues. Deletions cut 1 base from V and 2 bases from J, with 16 bases between. The CDR3 loop reads CASSLDQAEDPTDTQYF. CDR3 nucleotide sequence: TGTGCCAGCAGCTTAGATCAGGCGGAGGACCCCACAGATACGCAGTATTTT.

There are a few counts of this clonotype. The chain couples TRBV5-1 to TRBJ2-5, with TRBD1 as a possible D gene (6 bases). This CDR3 has 14 residues. Trimming shortened V by 2 bases and J by 2 bases, and 10 bases separated the two germline ends. The germline V gene encodes CDR1 SGHRS and CDR2 YFSETQ. CDR3 DNA: TGCGCCAGCAGCTTCCACAGGGATCAAGAGACCCAGTACTTC. Translated, it gives CASSFHRDQETQYF.

This chain joins TRBV6-5 and TRBJ1-1; D not certain. Germline V gives CDR1 MNHEY, CDR2 SVGAGI. Trimming stripped 0 bases from V and 4 bases from J, with 12 bases between. CDR3 length: 15 amino acids. The CDR3, as DNA: TGTGCCAGCAGTTACTCGTCGGGCAGGTTCACTGAAGCTTTCTTT. As protein: CASSYSSGRFTEAFF.

The chain links TRBV12-3 or TRBV12-4 to TRBJ2-7, with 10 bases fitting TRBD2. This CDR3 contains 15 residues. The V gene end was trimmed by 2 bases and the J gene end by 5 bases; junction bases not matched to a gene: 6. The CDR3, as DNA: TGTGCCAGCAGTTTAATGAGCGGGAGGGGCCACGAGCAGTACTTC. Amino acids: CASSLMSGRGHEQYF.